This TCR beta chain was identified in a study of Graves' ophthalmopathy and Graves' hyperthyroidism. At the level of the study: Before any treatment, peripheral blood was taken at the initial diagnosis. Overall study results and limits: Classification of ophthalmopathy versus stable hyperthyroidism by a 13-signature model yielded around 91% sensitivity and around 77% specificity.

There are many counts of this clonotype. The antigen remains unidentified. The CDR3 totals 16 residues. Looked up from germline, CDR1 is LGHNA and CDR2 is YNFKEQ. The trim removed 4 bases at V and 1 base at J, leaving 5 bases unmatched. Being free of ophthalmopathy for 18 months of follow-up defined stable hyperthyroidism. Exclusion applied to patients with other autoimmune diseases, uncontrolled infections, pregnancy or lactation. The TCR beta CDR3 regions underwent amplification from RNA transcripts. The authors performed first-round RT-PCR with HTBI primers and then a second-round multiplex PCR. TCRdb re-derived calls from the multiplex PCR reads in MiXCR, one entry per CDR3 protein. Here the sample spans 300,000 to 500,000 distinct CDR3 sequences, about 16% being singletons.

The rearrangement joins TRBV4-2 to TRBJ1-1; 11 positions match TRBD1. The sequenced sample was peripheral blood. This receptor was obtained from a woman under 30 with stable Graves' hyperthyroidism. The CDR3, as DNA: TGTGCCAGCAGCCCACGGACAGGGGGCGAGAACACTGAAGCTTTCTTT. Residues: CASSPRTGGENTEAFF.